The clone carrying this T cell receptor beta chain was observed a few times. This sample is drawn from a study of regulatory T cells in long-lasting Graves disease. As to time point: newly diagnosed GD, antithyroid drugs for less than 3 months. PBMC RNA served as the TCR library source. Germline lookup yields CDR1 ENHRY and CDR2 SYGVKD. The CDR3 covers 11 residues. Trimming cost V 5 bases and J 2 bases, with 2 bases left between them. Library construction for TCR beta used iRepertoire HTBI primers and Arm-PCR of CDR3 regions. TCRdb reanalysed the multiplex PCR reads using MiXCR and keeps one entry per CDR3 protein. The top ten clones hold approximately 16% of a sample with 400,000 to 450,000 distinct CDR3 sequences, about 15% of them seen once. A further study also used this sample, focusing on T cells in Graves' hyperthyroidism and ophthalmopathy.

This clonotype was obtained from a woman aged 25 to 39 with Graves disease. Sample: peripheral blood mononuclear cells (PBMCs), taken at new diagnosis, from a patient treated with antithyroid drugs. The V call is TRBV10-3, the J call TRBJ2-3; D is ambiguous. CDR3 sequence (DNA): TGTGCCATCAGTAACACAGATACGCAGTATTTT. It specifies CAISNTDTQYF.